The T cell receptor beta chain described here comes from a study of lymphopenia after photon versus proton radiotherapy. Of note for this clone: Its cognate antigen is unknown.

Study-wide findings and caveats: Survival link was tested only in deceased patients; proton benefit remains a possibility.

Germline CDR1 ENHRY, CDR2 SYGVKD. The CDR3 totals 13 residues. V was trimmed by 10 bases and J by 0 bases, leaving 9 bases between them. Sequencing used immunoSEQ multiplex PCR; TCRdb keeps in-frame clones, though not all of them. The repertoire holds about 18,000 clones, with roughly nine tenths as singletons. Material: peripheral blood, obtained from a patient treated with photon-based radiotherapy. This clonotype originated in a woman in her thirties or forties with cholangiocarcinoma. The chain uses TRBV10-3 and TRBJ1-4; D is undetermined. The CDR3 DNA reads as TGTGCCAGCCGGGGTGCAACTAATGAAAAACTGTTTTTT. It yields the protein CASRGATNEKLFF.